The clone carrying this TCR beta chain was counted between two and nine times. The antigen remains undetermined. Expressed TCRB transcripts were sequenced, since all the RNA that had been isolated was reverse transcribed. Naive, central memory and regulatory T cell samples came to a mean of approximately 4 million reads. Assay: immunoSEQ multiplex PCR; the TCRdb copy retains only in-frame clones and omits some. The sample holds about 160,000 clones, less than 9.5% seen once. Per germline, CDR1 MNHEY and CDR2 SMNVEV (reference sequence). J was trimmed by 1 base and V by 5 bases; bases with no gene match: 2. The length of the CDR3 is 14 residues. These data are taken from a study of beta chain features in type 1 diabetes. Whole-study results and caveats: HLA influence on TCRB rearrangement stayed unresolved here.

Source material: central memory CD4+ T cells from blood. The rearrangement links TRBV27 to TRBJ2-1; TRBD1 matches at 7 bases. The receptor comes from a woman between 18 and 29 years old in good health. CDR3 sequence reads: CASSQTGSYNEQFF. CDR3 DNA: TGTGCCAGCAGTCAGACAGGGTCCTACAATGAGCAGTTCTTC.